Given below is one T cell receptor (beta chain) in context. From germline, CDR1 is SNHLY and CDR2 FYNNEI. The J segment lost 5 bases and the V segment lost 6 bases, leaving 7 bases of the junction unmatched. CDR3 length: 14 residues. The CD8+CD4-CCR7+CD45RA+ phenotype defined the sorted naive CD8 T cells. TCRdb re-called the PCR reads with MiXCR, one entry per CDR3 protein. The sample records a few hundred thousand distinct CDR3 sequences, around 23% being singletons. The sample is drawn from a study of molecular identifiers for immune sequencing clone quantification. Input material: naive CD8+ T cells from blood, with Jurkat cell RNA spiked in. Specified subset: FACS-sorted CD8+CD4-CCR7+CD45RA+ naive T cells. J is TRBJ2-5 and V is TRBV2, with 9 bases that match TRBD1. This sequence was found in a human donor in good health. Some libraries in this study had Jurkat cell RNA spiked in. The CDR3: CASRQDRGYETQYF. In DNA form, the CDR3 reads TGTGCCAGCAGGCAGGACAGGGGATATGAGACCCAGTACTTC.